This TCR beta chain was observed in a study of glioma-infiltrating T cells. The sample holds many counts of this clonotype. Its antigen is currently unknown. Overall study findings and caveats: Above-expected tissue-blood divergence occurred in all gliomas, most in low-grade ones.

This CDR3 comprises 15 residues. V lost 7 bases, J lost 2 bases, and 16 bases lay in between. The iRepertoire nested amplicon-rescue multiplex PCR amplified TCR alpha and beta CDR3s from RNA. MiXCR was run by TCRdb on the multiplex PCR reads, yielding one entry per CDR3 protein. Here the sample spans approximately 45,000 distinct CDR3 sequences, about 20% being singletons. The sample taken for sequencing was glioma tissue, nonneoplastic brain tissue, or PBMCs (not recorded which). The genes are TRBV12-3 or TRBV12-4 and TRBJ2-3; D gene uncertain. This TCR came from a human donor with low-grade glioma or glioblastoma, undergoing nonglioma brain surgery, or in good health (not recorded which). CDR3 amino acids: CASNNPPPHTDTQYF. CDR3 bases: TGTGCCAGCAATAACCCCCCCCCCCACACAGATACGCAGTATTTT.